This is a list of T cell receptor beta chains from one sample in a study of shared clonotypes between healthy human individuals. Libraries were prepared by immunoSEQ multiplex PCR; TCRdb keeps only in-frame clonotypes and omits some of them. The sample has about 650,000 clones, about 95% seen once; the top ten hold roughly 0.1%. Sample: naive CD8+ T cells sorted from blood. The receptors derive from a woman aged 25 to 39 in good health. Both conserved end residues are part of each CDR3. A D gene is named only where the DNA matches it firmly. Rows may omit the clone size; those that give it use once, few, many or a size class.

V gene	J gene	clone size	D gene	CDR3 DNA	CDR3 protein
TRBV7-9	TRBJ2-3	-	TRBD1	TGTGCCAGCAGCTTAAAACCAGGGGGACCAGATACGCAGTATTTT	CASSLKPGGPDTQYF
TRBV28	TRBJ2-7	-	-	TGTGCCAGCACGGACACCTACGAGCAGTACTTC	CASTDTYEQYF
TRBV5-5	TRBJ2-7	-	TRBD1	TGTGCCAGCAGCTGGGACAGGGCCTACGAGCAGTACTTC	CASSWDRAYEQYF
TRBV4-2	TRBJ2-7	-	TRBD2	TGTGCCAGCAGCCAAACTAGCGGGAGTACCTACGAGCAGTACTTC	CASSQTSGSTYEQYF
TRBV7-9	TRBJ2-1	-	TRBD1	TGTGCCAGCAGCTTACCGACAGGGGGCTCCTACAATGAGCAGTTCTTC	CASSLPTGGSYNEQFF
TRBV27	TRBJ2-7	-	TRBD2	TGTGCCAGCAGTTTTCAACTAGCGGGAGCTTTCGAGCAGTACTTC	CASSFQLAGAFEQYF
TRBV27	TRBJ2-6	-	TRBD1	TGTGCCAGCAGTGCCGACAGGGGTGGCAACGTCCTGACTTTC	CASSADRGGNVLTF
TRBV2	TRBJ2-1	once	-	TGTGCCAGCAGGTCCAACCCCGGGGATGAGCAGTTCTTC	CASRSNPGDEQFF
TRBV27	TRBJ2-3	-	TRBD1	TGTGCCAGCAGTCGCGACAGGGGGACAGATACGCAGTATTTT	CASSRDRGTDTQYF
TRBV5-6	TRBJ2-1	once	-	TGTGCCAGCAGCTTGCCCCTATACAATGAGCAGTTCTTC	CASSLPLYNEQFF
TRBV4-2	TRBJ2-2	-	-	TGTGCCAGCAGCCAAGGACCATTAAATTGGGAGAGCAGCGGGGAGCTGTTTTTT	CASSQGPLNWESSGELFF
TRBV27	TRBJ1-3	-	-	TGTGCCAGCAGGGATGGGACTTCCAGCTCTGGAAACACCATATATTTT	CASRDGTSSSGNTIYF
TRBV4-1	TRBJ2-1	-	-	TGCGCCAGCAGCCGTGGGGGGCGGGTCAGTTCTTACAATGAGCAGTTCTTC	CASSRGGRVSSYNEQFF
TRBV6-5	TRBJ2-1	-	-	TGTGCCAGCAGTCGCTGGGGGGAGGCGGGCAATGAGCAGTTCTTC	CASSRWGEAGNEQFF
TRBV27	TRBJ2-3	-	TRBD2	TGTGCCAGCAGTCCTGGGCGACTAGCGGAATACACAGATACGCAGTATTTT	CASSPGRLAEYTDTQYF
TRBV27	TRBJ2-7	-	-	TGTGCCAGCAGCTTATTGGGACCTATGTACGAGCAGTACTTC	CASSLLGPMYEQYF
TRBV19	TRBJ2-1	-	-	TGTGCCAGCCTGGGGTACAATGAGCAGTTCTTC	CASLGYNEQFF
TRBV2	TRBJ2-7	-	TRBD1	TGTGCCAGCAGCATACAGGGGCTTTACGTCGAGCAGTACTTC	CASSIQGLYVEQYF
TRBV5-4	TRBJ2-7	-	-	TGTGCCAGCAGCTTGGAGAACGAGCAGTACTTC	CASSLENEQYF
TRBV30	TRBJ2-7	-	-	TGTGCCTGGGGCGACTACGAGCAGTACTTC	CAWGDYEQYF
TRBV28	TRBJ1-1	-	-	TGTGCCAGCACCCCGGCCGGATACACTGAAGCTTTCTTT	CASTPAGYTEAFF
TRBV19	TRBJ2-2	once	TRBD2	TGTGCCAGTAGCGATGAGCGGGAGCATACCGGGGAGCTGTTTTTT	CASSDEREHTGELFF
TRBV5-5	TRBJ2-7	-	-	TGTGCCAGCAGCTTGGGGGCTCTGGCATCATACGAGCAGTACTTC	CASSLGALASYEQYF
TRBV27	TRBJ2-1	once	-	TGTGCCAGCAGTTTATTGGGTGGAAACCCCTACAATGAGCAGTTCTTC	CASSLLGGNPYNEQFF
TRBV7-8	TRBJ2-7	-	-	TGTGCCAGCAGCCCTCGAGACACTCCCTCCTACGAGCAGTACTTC	CASSPRDTPSYEQYF
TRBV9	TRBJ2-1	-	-	TGTGCCAGCAGCGCTACAGGCCATGAGCAGTTCTTC	CASSATGHEQFF
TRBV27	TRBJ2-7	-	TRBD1	TGTGCCAGCAGACAGACAGGGGCCTACGAGCAGTACTTC	CASRQTGAYEQYF
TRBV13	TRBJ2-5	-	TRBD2	TGTGCCAGCAGCTTATGGCTAGCGGGGGGGAAAGAGACCCAGTACTTC	CASSLWLAGGKETQYF
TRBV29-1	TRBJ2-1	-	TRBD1	TGCAGCGCCCCGGGACAGGGGGCCTCAGGGCAGTTCTTC	CSAPGQGASGQFF
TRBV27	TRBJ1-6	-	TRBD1	TGTGCCAGCAGTACAACCGGGACAGACAATTCACCCCTCCACTTT	CASSTTGTDNSPLHF
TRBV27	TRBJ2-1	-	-	TGTGCCAGCAGTTTTGGCAGCTACAATGAGCAGTTCTTC	CASSFGSYNEQFF
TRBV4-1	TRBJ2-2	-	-	TGCGCCAGCAGCCAATCCGGGGGTGATACCGGGGAGCTGTTTTTT	CASSQSGGDTGELFF
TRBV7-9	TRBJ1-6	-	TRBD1	TGTGCCAGCAGATCACGAAGGGCCTCGACAGGGAACTCACCCCTCCACTTT	CASRSRRASTGNSPLHF
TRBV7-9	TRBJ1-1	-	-	TGTGCCAGCAGCTTAGCGAGCCTTCATGAAGCTTTCTTT	CASSLASLHEAFF
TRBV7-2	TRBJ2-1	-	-	TGTGCCAGCAGCTTAGAGAGTCACGACACCCGCAATGAGCAGTTCTTC	CASSLESHDTRNEQFF
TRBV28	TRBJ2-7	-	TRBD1	TGTGCCAGCAGTTTGACAGGGTCCTACGAGCAGTACTTC	CASSLTGSYEQYF
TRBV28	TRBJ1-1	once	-	TGTGCCAGCAGGGAAGGGGCGGGGTTTTCGAACACTGAAGCTTTCTTT	CASREGAGFSNTEAFF